This entry concerns a single T cell receptor (beta chain). The target antigen is unknown. The source of the sample is a study of cytomegalovirus exposure and HLA in healthy donors. The CDR3 has 15 amino acids. CDR1 is SGDLS and CDR2 is YYNGEE in the germline V gene. The germline V and J ends were trimmed by 3 bases and 0 bases, with 10 bases remaining between them. Both 60 Vbeta primers and 13 Jbeta primers went into the PCR. Method: immunoSEQ multiplex PCR; TCRdb's copy keeps in-frame clones and lacks some. The profile shows 150,000 to 200,000 clones, approximately 83% of them singletons. Overall study findings and caveats: It is likely that the observed cluster of highly shared sequence variants was a sequencing artifact. Later analysis placed DRB1 highest and HLA-C lowest in TCR association rates, which differed by HLA locus. Fewer N-insertions than the approximately 700-donor mean were reportedly shown by an Asian-associated ancestry cluster in a later analysis.

The specimen was PBMCs. This TCR was sampled from a male donor in good health and CMV-seronegative. The V and J genes are TRBV9 and TRBJ2-1; tentative D call: TRBD1 (5 bases). In nucleotides, the CDR3 is TGTGCCAGCAGCGGGCAGACAGTCTCCTACAATGAGCAGTTCTTC. This translates into CASSGQTVSYNEQFF.